These 14 T cell receptor beta chains originate from one sample sequenced in a study of vaccination and CD4 T cells after COVID-19. No antigen has been identified for these receptors. At the Johns Hopkins FTIC core, DNA taken from cultured CD4+ T cells was sequenced by way of the Oncomine TCR Beta short-read assay. TCRdb passed the PCR reads through MiXCR, listing each CDR3 protein once. The sample lists some 10,000 distinct CDR3 sequences; 32% were seen once. The treatment: roughly ten-day PBMC culture with coronavirus spike peptide pools or control peptides (ViraFEST assay). Material: CD4+ T cells from blood, cultured in vitro, obtained after SARS-CoV-2 vaccination. The receptors come from a human donor who had recovered from COVID-19.

This clonotype showed up just a few times. The chain has TRBV27 and TRBJ2-3, with 7 bases that match TRBD2. V shed 5 bases, J shed 0 bases, and the junction held 2 bases outside the gene matches. Germline CDR1 is MNHEY and CDR2 is SMNVEV (reference sequence). The CDR3 runs 14 residues. The CDR3 sequence is CASSLAASTDTQYF. The CDR3 bases are TGTGCCAGCAGTCTAGCGGCAAGCACAGATACGCAGTATTTT.

This rearrangement joins TRBV7-2 to TRBJ1-5; D not certain. The germline V gene encodes CDR1 SGHTA and CDR2 FQGNSA. Trimming took 3 bases from V and 5 from J, leaving 14 bases between them. The CDR3 covers 15 residues. The CDR3 protein is CASSLLSGGHQPQHF. In DNA form, the CDR3 reads TGTGCCAGCAGCTTGCTCTCGGGAGGACATCAGCCCCAGCATTTT. Drawing the rest from reference TRBV7-2 and TRBJ1-5, the complete variable domain is GAGVSQSPSNKVTEKGKDVELRCDPISGHTALYWYRQSLGQGLEFLIYFQGNSAPDKSGLPSDRFSAERTGGSVSTLTIQRTQQEDSAVYLCASSLLSGGHQPQHFGDGTRLSIL.

The chain employs TRBV7-2 and TRBJ2-7; D is undetermined. CDR1 and CDR2 (germline): SGHTA, FQGNSA. The CDR3 runs to 16 residues. The V end was cut by 5 bases, the J end by 2 bases, with 19 bases between. The CDR3, as DNA: TGTGCCAGCAGCCCAGGCCTCACACCTGGAACCTACGAGCAGTACTTC. Protein: CASSPGLTPGTYEQYF.

The chain employs TRBV28 and TRBJ2-1, with D perhaps matching TRBD1 (6 bases). This CDR3 has 13 amino acids. In germline, CDR1 is MDHEN, CDR2 SYDVKM. V was cut by 11 bases and J by 2 bases, with 13 bases left in between. This chain's CDR3 is CASTGTPYNEQFF. The CDR3 DNA reads TGTGCCTCTACAGGGACCCCCTACAATGAGCAGTTCTTC.

This clonotype showed up just a few times. The chain joins TRBV24-1 to TRBJ2-3; 12 bases fit TRBD2. The CDR3 has 17 residues. Per germline, CDR1 KGHDR and CDR2 SFDVKD. Trimming took 4 bases from V and 7 from J; bases not matched to a gene: 11. CDR3 residues: CATSDPPGLAGSHTQYF. CDR3 in DNA: TGTGCCACCAGTGACCCCCCGGGACTAGCGGGCTCCCATACGCAGTATTTT.

This clonotype was detected a few times. CDR3 loop: CSARDSGRGLAADKETQYF. CDR3 sequence (DNA): TGCAGTGCTAGAGATTCTGGGAGGGGTCTAGCGGCAGATAAAGAGACCCAGTACTTC. This chain uses TRBV20-1 with TRBJ2-5; 7 bases line up with TRBD2. Looked up from germline, CDR1 is DFQATT and CDR2 is SNEGSKA (reference sequence). This CDR3 is built from 19 residues. V shed 0 bases and J 3 bases; nucleotides not matched to a gene: 19.

This clonotype was seen a few times. The CDR3: CASSLLGGSGSNQPQHF. The CDR3 DNA reads as TGTGCCAGCAGTTTATTAGGGGGCTCGGGAAGCAATCAGCCCCAGCATTTT. This rearrangement joins TRBV27 to TRBJ1-5; 7 nucleotides line up with TRBD1. V dropped 1 base and J dropped 1; count of bases not matched to a gene: 7. The length of the CDR3 is 17 residues. Germline V lookup: CDR1 MNHEY, CDR2 SMNVEV (reference sequence).

The gene calls are TRBV9 and TRBJ2-1, with D possibly called TRBD1 or TRBD2 (5 bases each). From germline, CDR1 is SGDLS and CDR2 YYNGEE. This CDR3 is built from 15 residues. Trimming took 0 bases from V and 9 from J, leaving 16 bases between them. The CDR3 DNA follows: TGTGCCAGCAGCGTAGAGGGGTGGCTGAGGGGTGAGCAGTTCTTC. It is translated as CASSVEGWLRGEQFF.

This clonotype was counted a few times. The chain uses TRBV21-1 and TRBJ1-5. TRBV21-1 is recorded as a pseudogene. The CDR3 runs to 13 residues. The CDR3 DNA sequence: TGTGCCAGCCCCATGCGGCGTCATCAGCCCCAGCATTTT. Its translation is CASPMRRHQPQHF.

This clonotype was recorded a few times. The chain joins TRBV20-1 to TRBJ1-6; D gene uncertain. V was pared by 3 bases and J by 7 bases, with 19 bases between. This CDR3 contains 16 residues. Germline CDR1 and CDR2: DFQATT and SNEGSKA (reference sequence). The CDR3 sequence is CSARIFGEQRNSPLHF. The CDR3 DNA reads TGCAGTGCTAGGATTTTTGGGGAACAGAGAAATTCACCCCTCCACTTT.

This clonotype turned up a few times. This sequence joins TRBV4-3 and TRBJ2-5; the match to TRBD1 covers 8 bases. The junction had 13 bases not matched to a gene; V was cut back by 0 bases and J by 7 bases. Germline CDR1 reads LGHNA; CDR2 reads YSLEER. This CDR3 comprises 17 residues. Here the CDR3 reads CASSQDGGTGGRVTQYF. The CDR3 bases are TGCGCCAGCAGCCAAGATGGCGGGACAGGTGGTAGGGTGACCCAGTACTTC.

The chain is built from TRBV7-8 and TRBJ1-2; tentative D call: TRBD1 (6 bases). The CDR3 consists of 13 residues. Germline V gene sequence: CDR1 SGHVS, CDR2 FQNEAQ. Trimming left V 5 bases short and J 7 bases short, with 14 bases between. The CDR3 DNA reads as TGTGCCAGCAGCAAACCGGGGGCGGGTGGCTACACCTTC. It yields the protein CASSKPGAGGYTF.

This chain uses TRBV5-1 with TRBJ2-1; 12 nucleotides line up with TRBD2. CDR3 length: 12 residues. The V and J ends lost 3 bases and 13 bases, in that order; junction bases with no gene match: 2. Germline assignment: CDR1 SGHRS and CDR2 YFSETQ. For the CDR3, the DNA is TGCGCCAGCAGCTCACTAGCGGGAGGACAGTTCTTC. Protein product: CASSSLAGGQFF.

The V gene is TRBV20-1, the J gene TRBJ1-1, with 7 bases lining up with TRBD1. Germline values: CDR1 DFQATT, CDR2 SNEGSKA (reference sequence). The CDR3 runs 17 residues. Trimming cost V 0 bases and J 1 base; bases outside gene matches: 11. CDR3 nucleotide sequence: TGCAGTGCTAGAGATCGAGGCAGGGGGGGGACGAACACTGAAGCTTTCTTT. The encoded protein is CSARDRGRGGTNTEAFF.